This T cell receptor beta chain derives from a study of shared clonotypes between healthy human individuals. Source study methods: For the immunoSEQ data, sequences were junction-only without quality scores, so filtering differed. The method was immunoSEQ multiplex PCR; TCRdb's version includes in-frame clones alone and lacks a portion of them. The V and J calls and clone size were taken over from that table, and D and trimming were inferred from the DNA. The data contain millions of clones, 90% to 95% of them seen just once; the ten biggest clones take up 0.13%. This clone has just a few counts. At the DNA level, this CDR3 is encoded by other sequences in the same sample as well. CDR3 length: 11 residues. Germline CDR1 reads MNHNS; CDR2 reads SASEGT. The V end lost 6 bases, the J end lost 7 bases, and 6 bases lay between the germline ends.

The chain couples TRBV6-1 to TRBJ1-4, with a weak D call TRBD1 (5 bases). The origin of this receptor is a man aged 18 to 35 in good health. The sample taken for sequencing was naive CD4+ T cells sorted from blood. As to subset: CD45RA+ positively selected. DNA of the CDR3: TGTGCCAGCAGGGGGGGTGAAAAACTGTTTTTT. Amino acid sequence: CASRGGEKLFF.